The 2 T cell receptor beta chains below were found in one sample sequenced in a study of Ad26.COV2.S vaccination and SARS-CoV-2 variants. TCRdb's copy holds only in-frame clones and misses some; the assay was immunoSEQ multiplex PCR. In the table there are about 180,000 clones, around 88% of which are singletons. The sequencing here drew on peripheral blood, taken after recovery from COVID-19. The receptors were gathered from a human donor who had recovered from COVID-19.

The chain combines TRBV2 with TRBJ2-3; TRBD2 matches at 12 bases. Trimming cost V 5 bases and J 3 bases; bases outside gene matches: 3. CDR1 is SNHLY, CDR2 FYNNEI, per germline. There are 15 residues in the CDR3. CDR3 bases: TGTGCCAGCAGTAGCGGACTAGCGGGGACAGATACGCAGTATTTT. Translation gives CASSSGLAGTDTQYF.

The chain recombines TRBV7-2 with TRBJ2-5; D perhaps matches TRBD2 (6 bases). The CDR3 totals 16 residues. Germline-derived CDR1 and CDR2 are SGHTA and FQGNSA. V was shortened by 4 bases and J by 5 bases, with 20 bases between the two germline ends. The CDR3 sequence is CASSSQAGYLGETQYF. CDR3 DNA sequence: TGTGCCAGCAGCTCTCAAGCGGGCTACCTCGGGGAGACCCAGTACTTC. The full variable domain, completed using reference TRBV7-2 and TRBJ2-5, is GAGVSQSPSNKVTEKGKDVELRCDPISGHTALYWYRQSLGQGLEFLIYFQGNSAPDKSGLPSDRFSAERTGGSVSTLTIQRTQQEDSAVYLCASSSQAGYLGETQYFGPGTRLLVL.